This T cell receptor (beta chain) was sequenced for a study of T-cell memory formation after mild COVID-19. This clonotype was seen a handful of times. TCRdb called the 5' RACE reads again in MiXCR, with one record for every CDR3 protein. The sample shows about 290,000 distinct CDR3 sequences, roughly 18% of them seen only once. Trimming left V 4 bases short and J 6 bases short, with 16 bases between. CDR1 and CDR2 (germline): SGHDT, YYEEEE. The CDR3 totals 14 residues. The receptor was isolated from a man between 18 and 35 years old who had mild COVID-19 (a few samples of this study predate the infection). Cell type and time point are not known. Sequenced material: PBMCs or a T cell subset sorted from them (not recorded which). The genes are TRBV5-6 and TRBJ1-2; TRBD1 is a possible D gene (6 bases). CDR3 DNA sequence: TGTGCCAGCAGCCGGGACACCCTCGTGGATGGCTACACCTTC. Encoded protein: CASSRDTLVDGYTF.